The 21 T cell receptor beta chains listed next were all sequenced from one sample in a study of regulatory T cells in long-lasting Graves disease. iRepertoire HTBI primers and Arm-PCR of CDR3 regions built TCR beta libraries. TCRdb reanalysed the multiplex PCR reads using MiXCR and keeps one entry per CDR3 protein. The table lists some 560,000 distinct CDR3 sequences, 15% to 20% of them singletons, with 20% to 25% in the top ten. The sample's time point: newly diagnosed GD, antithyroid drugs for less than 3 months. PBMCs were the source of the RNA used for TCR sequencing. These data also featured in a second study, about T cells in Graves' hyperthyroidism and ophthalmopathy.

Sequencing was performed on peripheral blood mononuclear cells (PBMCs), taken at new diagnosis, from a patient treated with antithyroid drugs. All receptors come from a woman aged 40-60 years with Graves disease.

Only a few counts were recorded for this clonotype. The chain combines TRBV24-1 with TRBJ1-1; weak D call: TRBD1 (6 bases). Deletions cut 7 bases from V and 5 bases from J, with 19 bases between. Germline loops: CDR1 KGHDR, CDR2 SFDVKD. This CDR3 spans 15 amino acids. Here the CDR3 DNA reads TGTGCCACCAGGCCCGGCGCAGGGGTAAGTACTGAAGCTTTCTTT. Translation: CATRPGAGVSTEAFF.

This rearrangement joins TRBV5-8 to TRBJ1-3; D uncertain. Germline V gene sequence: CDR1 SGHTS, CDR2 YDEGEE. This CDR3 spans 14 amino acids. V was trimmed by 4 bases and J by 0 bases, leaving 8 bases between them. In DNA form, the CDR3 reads TGTGCCAGCAGCGTCGACACCTCTGGAAACACCATATATTTT. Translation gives CASSVDTSGNTIYF. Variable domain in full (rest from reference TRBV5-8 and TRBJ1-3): EAGVTQSPTHLIKTRGQQATLRCSPISGHTSVYWYQQALGLGLQFLLWYDEGEERNRGNFPPRFSGRQFPNYSSELNVNALELEDSALYLCASSVDTSGNTIYFGEGSWLTVV.

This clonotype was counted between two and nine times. The CDR3 DNA follows: TGTGCCAGCAGTTACTCGTCGGGGGGTACTCAGCCCCAGCATTTT. Its translation is CASSYSSGGTQPQHF. V gene TRBV6-2 or TRBV6-3 combines with J gene TRBJ1-5; possible D gene TRBD1, 5 bases. Germline CDR1 is MNHEY and CDR2 is SVGEGT. This CDR3 has 15 residues. Trimming took off 0 bases at V and 6 bases at J, with 12 bases between the two ends.

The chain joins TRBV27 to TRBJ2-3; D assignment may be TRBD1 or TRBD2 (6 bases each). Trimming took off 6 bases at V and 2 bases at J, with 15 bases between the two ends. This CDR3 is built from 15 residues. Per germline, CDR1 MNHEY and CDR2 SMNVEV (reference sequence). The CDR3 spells CASSPGGRDTDTQYF. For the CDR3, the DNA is TGTGCCAGCAGCCCTGGGGGGCGGGACACAGATACGCAGTATTTT.

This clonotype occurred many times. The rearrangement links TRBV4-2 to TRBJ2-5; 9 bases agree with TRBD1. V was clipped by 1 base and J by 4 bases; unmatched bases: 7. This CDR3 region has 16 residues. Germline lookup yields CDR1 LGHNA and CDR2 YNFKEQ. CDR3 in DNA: TGTGCCAGCAGCCAAGCCGATGGGACAGGGCGAGAGACCCAGTACTTC. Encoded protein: CASSQADGTGRETQYF.

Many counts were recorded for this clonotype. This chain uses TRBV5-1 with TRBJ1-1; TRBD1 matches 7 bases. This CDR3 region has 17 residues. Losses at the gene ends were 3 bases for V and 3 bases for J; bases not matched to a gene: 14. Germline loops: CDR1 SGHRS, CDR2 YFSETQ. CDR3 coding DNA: TGCGCCAGCAGCTGGGGGACAGCTGATTTTGGGGACACTGAAGCTTTCTTT. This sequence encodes CASSWGTADFGDTEAFF.

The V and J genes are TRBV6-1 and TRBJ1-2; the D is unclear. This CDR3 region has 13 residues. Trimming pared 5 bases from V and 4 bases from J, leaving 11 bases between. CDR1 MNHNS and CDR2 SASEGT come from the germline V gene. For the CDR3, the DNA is TGTGCCAGCAGTCAGCCGGGATCCTATGGCTACACCTTC. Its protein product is CASSQPGSYGYTF.

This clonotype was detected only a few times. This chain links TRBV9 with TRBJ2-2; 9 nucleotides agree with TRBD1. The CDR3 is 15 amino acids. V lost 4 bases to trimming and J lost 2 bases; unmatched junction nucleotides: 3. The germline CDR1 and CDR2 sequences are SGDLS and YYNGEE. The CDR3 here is CASSRQGENTGELFF. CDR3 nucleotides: TGTGCCAGCAGCAGACAGGGGGAAAACACCGGGGAGCTGTTTTTT.

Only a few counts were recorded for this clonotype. CDR3 DNA sequence: TGCGCCAGCAGCCAAGATCTTAGCGGGGATCCCTACGAGCAGTACTTC. Its protein is CASSQDLSGDPYEQYF. The rearrangement joins TRBV4-1 to TRBJ2-7, with 8 positions matching TRBD2. In germline, CDR1 is MGHRA, CDR2 YSYEKL. V shed 0 bases and J 2 bases; nucleotides not matched to a gene: 6. CDR3 length: 16 amino acids.

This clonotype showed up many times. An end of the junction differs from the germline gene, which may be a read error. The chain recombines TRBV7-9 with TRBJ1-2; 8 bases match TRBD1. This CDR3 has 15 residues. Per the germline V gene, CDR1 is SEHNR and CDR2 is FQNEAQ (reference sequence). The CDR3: CASMGTGLPFDGYTF. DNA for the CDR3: TGTGCCAGCATGGGGACAGGCCTACCTTTCGATGGCTATACCTTC. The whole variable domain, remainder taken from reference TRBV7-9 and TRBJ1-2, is DTGVSQNPRHKITKRGQNVTFRCDPISEHNRLYWYRQTLGQGPEFLTYFQNEAQLEKSRLLSDRFSAERPKGSFSTLEIQRTEQGDSAMYLCASMGTGLPFDGYTFGSGTRLTVV.

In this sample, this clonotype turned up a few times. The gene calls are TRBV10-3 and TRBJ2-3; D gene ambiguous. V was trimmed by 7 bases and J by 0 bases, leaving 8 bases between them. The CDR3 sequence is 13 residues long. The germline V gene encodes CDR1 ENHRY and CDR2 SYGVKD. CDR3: CAIKKSSTDTQYF. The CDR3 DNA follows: TGTGCCATCAAAAAGTCTAGCACAGATACGCAGTATTTT.

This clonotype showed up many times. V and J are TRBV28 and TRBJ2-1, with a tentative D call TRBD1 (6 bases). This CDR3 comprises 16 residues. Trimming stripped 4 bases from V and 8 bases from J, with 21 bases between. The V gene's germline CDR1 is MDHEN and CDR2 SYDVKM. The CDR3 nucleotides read TGTGCCAGCAGTTCAAGAAGGGGGTGGGGAAGGGATGAGCAGTTCTTC. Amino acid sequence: CASSSRRGWGRDEQFF. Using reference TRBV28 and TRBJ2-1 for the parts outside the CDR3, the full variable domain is DVKVTQSSRYLVKRTGEKVFLECVQDMDHENMFWYRQDPGLGLRLIYFSYDVKMKEKGDIPEGYSVSREKKERFSLILESASTNQTSMYLCASSSRRGWGRDEQFFGPGTRLTVL.

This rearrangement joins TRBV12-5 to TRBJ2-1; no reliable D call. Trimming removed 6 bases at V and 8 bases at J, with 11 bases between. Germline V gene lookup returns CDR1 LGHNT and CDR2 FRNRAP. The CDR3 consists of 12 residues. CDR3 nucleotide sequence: TGTGCTAGTGGCCCCGTGGTCCATGAGCAGTTCTTC. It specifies CASGPVVHEQFF.

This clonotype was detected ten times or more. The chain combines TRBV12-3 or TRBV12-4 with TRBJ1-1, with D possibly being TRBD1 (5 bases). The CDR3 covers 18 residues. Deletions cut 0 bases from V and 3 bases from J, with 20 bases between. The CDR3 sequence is CASSLAQLGGQRYTEAFF. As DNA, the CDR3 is TGTGCCAGCAGTTTAGCGCAATTGGGTGGACAACGGTACACTGAAGCTTTCTTT.

The CDR3 loop is CASSYSNRDTNYGYTF. The CDR3 bases are TGTGCCAGCAGTTACTCGAACCGGGACACCAACTATGGCTACACCTTC. The V call is TRBV6-2 or TRBV6-3, the J call TRBJ1-2; the D gene is possibly TRBD1 (6 bases). Deletions cut 0 bases from V and 2 bases from J, with 13 bases between. This CDR3 has 16 amino acids. CDR1 and CDR2 (germline): MNHEY, SVGEGT.

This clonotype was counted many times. CDR3 sequence reads: CASRSLGPYYGYTF. The CDR3 nucleotides are TGTGCCAGCAGATCACTCGGACCTTACTATGGCTACACCTTC. The gene calls are TRBV28 and TRBJ1-2, with D uncertain. The CDR3 consists of 14 residues. Trimming removed 6 bases at V and 3 bases at J, with 14 bases between. The V gene's germline CDR1 is MDHEN and CDR2 SYDVKM.

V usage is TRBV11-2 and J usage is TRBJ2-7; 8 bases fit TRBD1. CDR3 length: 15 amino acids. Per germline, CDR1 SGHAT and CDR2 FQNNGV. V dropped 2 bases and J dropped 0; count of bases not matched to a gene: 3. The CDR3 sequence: CASSLPGQDSYEQYF. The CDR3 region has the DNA TGTGCCAGCAGCTTACCGGGACAGGACTCCTACGAGCAGTACTTC.

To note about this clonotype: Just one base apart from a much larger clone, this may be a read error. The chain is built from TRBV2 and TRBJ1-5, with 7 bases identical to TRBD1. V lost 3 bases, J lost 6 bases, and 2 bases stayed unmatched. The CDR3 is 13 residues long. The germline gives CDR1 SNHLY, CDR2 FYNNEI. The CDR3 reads CASSEEGAQPQHF. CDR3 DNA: TGTGCCAGCAGTGAGGAGGGGGCTCAGCCCCAGCATTTT.

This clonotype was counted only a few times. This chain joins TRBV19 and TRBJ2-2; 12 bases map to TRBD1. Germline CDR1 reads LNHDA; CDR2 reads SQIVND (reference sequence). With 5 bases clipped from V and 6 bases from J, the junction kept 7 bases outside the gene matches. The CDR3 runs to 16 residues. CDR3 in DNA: TGTGCCAGTAGTTTTACCGGGACAGGGGGCCCCGGGGAGCTGTTTTTT. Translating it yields CASSFTGTGGPGELFF.

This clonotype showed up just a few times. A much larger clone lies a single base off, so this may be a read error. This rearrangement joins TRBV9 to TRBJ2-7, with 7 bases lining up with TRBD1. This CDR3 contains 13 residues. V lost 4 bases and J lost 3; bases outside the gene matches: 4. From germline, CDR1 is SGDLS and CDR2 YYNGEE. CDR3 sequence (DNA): TGTGCCAGCAGCTCGGGACAGTACTACGAGCAGTACTTC. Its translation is CASSSGQYYEQYF.

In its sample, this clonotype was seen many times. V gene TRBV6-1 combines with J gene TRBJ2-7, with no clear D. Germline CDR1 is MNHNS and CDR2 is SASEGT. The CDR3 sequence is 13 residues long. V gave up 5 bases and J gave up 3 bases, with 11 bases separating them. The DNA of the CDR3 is TGTGCCAGCAGTCGCTATCGCGACTACGAGCAGTACTTC. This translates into CASSRYRDYEQYF.